A selection of T cell receptor beta chains follows, all from one sample in a study of beta chain features in type 1 diabetes. Libraries were prepared by immunoSEQ multiplex PCR; TCRdb keeps only in-frame clonotypes and omits some of them. The table has some 410,000 clones, approximately 13% seen once. Material for sequencing was naive CD4+ T cells from blood. The source is a man aged 25-45 years in good health. The CDR3 runs from the conserved cysteine through the conserved F or W. A D gene is named only where the DNA matches it firmly. The size of a clone is reported for some rows only, either as once, few or many, or as a class for expanded clones.

v_call	j_call	d_call	clone_size	cdr3_nt	cdr3_aa
TRBV12-5	TRBJ2-2	.	.	TGTGCTAGTGGTCTTGCGGTGAACACCGGGGAGCTGTTTTTT	CASGLAVNTGELFF
TRBV25-1	TRBJ2-7	.	.	TGTGCCAGCAGTGGTCTTGGCAGGGGTTACGAGCAGTACTTC	CASSGLGRGYEQYF
TRBV5-6	TRBJ1-1	TRBD1	.	TGTGCCAGCAGCTTGTGGGGACAGCAGAACACTGAAGCTTTCTTT	CASSLWGQQNTEAFF
TRBV25-1	TRBJ2-7	TRBD1	.	TGTGCCAGCAGTGAAACGCTAACAGGGGGACAGTACTTC	CASSETLTGGQYF
TRBV15	TRBJ2-1	.	.	TGTGCCACCAGTAGAAGGAGTACATCGGGGATCGGCGTCAATGAGCAGTTCTTC	CATSRRSTSGIGVNEQFF
TRBV9	TRBJ1-4	.	few	TGTGCCAGCAGCGTAGGTGGTGTAGCAACTAATGAAAAACTGTTTTTT	CASSVGGVATNEKLFF
TRBV9	TRBJ1-1	.	few	TGTGCCAGCAGCGTAGATTCAGGTCCTTATGAAGCTTTCTTT	CASSVDSGPYEAFF
TRBV10-3	TRBJ2-2	TRBD1	.	TGTGCCATCAGTGTACAGGGGCGAACCGGGGAGCTGTTTTTT	CAISVQGRTGELFF
TRBV15	TRBJ2-1	TRBD2	.	TGTGCCACCAGCAGAGAGCGGGAGATCTACAATGAGCAGTTCTTC	CATSREREIYNEQFF
TRBV10-3	TRBJ2-7	.	.	TGTGCCGCCGACGCGACGAACGGGGGCCTCCACGAGCAGTACTTC	CAADATNGGLHEQYF
TRBV2	TRBJ2-6	.	.	TGTGCCAGCAGTGAAGAAGAGTTAATCTCTGGGGCCAACGTCCTGACTTTC	CASSEEELISGANVLTF
TRBV9	TRBJ1-1	.	few	TGTGCCAGCAGCGTAGAGGGAATAAGCACTGAAGCTTTCTTT	CASSVEGISTEAFF
TRBV7-8	TRBJ2-7	.	few	TGTGCCAGCAGCCTGGACTCACTAAACTACGAGCAGTACTTC	CASSLDSLNYEQYF
TRBV29-1	TRBJ1-5	.	few	TGCAGCGGGGGAGAGGTTAATCAGCCCCAGCATTTT	CSGGEVNQPQHF
TRBV4-3	TRBJ2-2	TRBD2	few	TGCGCCAGCAGCCAAGGCCCGCCGGGACTAGCTGGCACCGGGGAGCTGTTTTTT	CASSQGPPGLAGTGELFF
TRBV29-1	TRBJ2-7	.	few	TGCAGCGTTGTCGTCGGACCCAACCTGAACGAGCAGTACTTC	CSVVVGPNLNEQYF
TRBV9	TRBJ1-5	.	few	TGTGCCAGCAGCGTAGATGCGGATCCAGTGGGGCCCCAGCATTTT	CASSVDADPVGPQHF
TRBV7-3	TRBJ1-1	.	.	TGTGCCAGCAGCTTATTTCCCGTGGTACCCACTGAAGCTTTCTTT	CASSLFPVVPTEAFF
TRBV20-1	TRBJ2-1	.	few	TGCAGTGCCATGACAGCTAGGCAGTTCTTC	CSAMTARQFF
TRBV6-1	TRBJ2-3	.	once	TGTGCCAGCAGTGGATTAGGGGCAAGCACAGATACGCAGTATTTT	CASSGLGASTDTQYF
TRBV7-2	TRBJ2-1	TRBD2	.	TGTGCCAGCAGCTGGACTAGCGGGGCAAACAATGAGCAGTTCTTC	CASSWTSGANNEQFF
TRBV4-1	TRBJ2-1	.	few	TGCGCCAGCTCTGTCGTGGGGGGCGAGCAGTTCTTC	CASSVVGGEQFF
TRBV29-1	TRBJ2-3	.	few	TGCAGCGGAGGGGGGCGAGGTACAGATACGCAGTATTTT	CSGGGRGTDTQYF
TRBV5-1	TRBJ2-3	TRBD2	few	TGCGCCAGCAGCTTGGTCCAGCGGGGACGACTCACAGATACGCAGTATTTT	CASSLVQRGRLTDTQYF
TRBV5-4	TRBJ2-3	.	few	TGTGCCAGCAGCTCGGACGGAGCCCCAAGCACAGATACGCAGTATTTT	CASSSDGAPSTDTQYF
TRBV5-4	TRBJ2-5	.	once	TGTGCCAGCAGCTTGGAGGCCCACCAGGAGACCCAGTACTTC	CASSLEAHQETQYF
TRBV7-2	TRBJ2-5	.	few	TGTGCCAGCAGCGGGACGTCACAAGAGACCCAGTACTTC	CASSGTSQETQYF
TRBV9	TRBJ2-2	TRBD1	.	TGTGCCACCAGCACGGACAGGCCGAACACCGGGGAGCTGTTTTTT	CATSTDRPNTGELFF
TRBV7-9	TRBJ2-1	TRBD2	few	TGTGCCAGCCGGACTAGCGGGGGGATATACAATGAGCAGTTCTTC	CASRTSGGIYNEQFF
TRBV9	TRBJ2-4	.	.	TGTGCCAGCAGCGTAGGGATGGGCATTCAGTACTTC	CASSVGMGIQYF
TRBV9	TRBJ2-3	.	.	TGTGCCAGCAGCGTTCTATCTAGCACAGATACGCAGTATTTT	CASSVLSSTDTQYF
TRBV9	TRBJ2-7	TRBD1	few	TGTGCCAGCAGCGTAGAGGCAGGGGGTGTGTACGAGCAGTACTTC	CASSVEAGGVYEQYF
TRBV7-7	TRBJ2-5	TRBD1	.	TGTGCTAGCAGCTTAGGGCAGGGGGCAGGAGAGACCCAGTACTTC	CASSLGQGAGETQYF
TRBV9	TRBJ2-6	.	once	TGTGCCAGCAGCGAGCGGGACAGTAAAAGCTCTGGGGCCAACGTCCTGACTTTC	CASSERDSKSSGANVLTF
TRBV7-9	TRBJ1-1	.	few	TGTGCCAGCAGCCCGAGGTTGGTGAACACTGAAGCTTTCTTT	CASSPRLVNTEAFF
TRBV13	TRBJ2-3	.	.	TGTGCCAGCAGCTCCAGGTTAAGCACAGATACGCAGTATTTT	CASSSRLSTDTQYF
TRBV11-2	TRBJ2-3	TRBD2	few	TGTGCCGGAACTAGCGGGGATACGCAGTATTTT	CAGTSGDTQYF
TRBV7-9	TRBJ1-1	.	.	TGTGCCAGCAGCTTAGTGAACACTGAAGCTTTCTTT	CASSLVNTEAFF
TRBV7-9	TRBJ2-5	TRBD2	few	TGTGCCAGCAGCTTAATGACTAGCGGGAGGGACCAAGAGACCCAGTACTTC	CASSLMTSGRDQETQYF
TRBV7-9	TRBJ1-2	.	few	TGTGCCAGCAGCGCCTTAGAGGGTGATGGCTACACCTTC	CASSALEGDGYTF
TRBV5-6	TRBJ2-1	.	.	TGTGCCAGCAGCTTGATAACAAGCCGCGCTGAGCAGTTCTTC	CASSLITSRAEQFF
TRBV2	TRBJ1-1	.	.	TGTGCCAGCACCTTTTCAGGGACTGAAGCTTTCTTT	CASTFSGTEAFF
TRBV7-9	TRBJ2-3	.	.	TGTGCCAGCAGCCGCGGGACTCCACTCCCAGATACGCAGTATTTT	CASSRGTPLPDTQYF
TRBV9	TRBJ1-2	.	.	TGTGCCAGCACCGAGGGAGCAGGGAGATACTATGGCTACACCTTC	CASTEGAGRYYGYTF
TRBV6-5	TRBJ2-3	.	.	TGTGCCAGCAGTCGGGGGGCCGATACGCAGTATTTT	CASSRGADTQYF
TRBV4-3	TRBJ2-5	TRBD1	.	TGCGCCAGCAGCCAAGACCCACAGGGGGAAGAGACCCAGTACTTC	CASSQDPQGEETQYF
TRBV9	TRBJ2-1	TRBD1	.	TGTGCCAGCAGTGAGATAGGGACAGGTAACTACAATGAGCAGTTCTTC	CASSEIGTGNYNEQFF
TRBV19	TRBJ2-6	.	few	TGTGCCAGTAATACCCCGGGAGGGGCCAACGTCCTGACTTTC	CASNTPGGANVLTF
TRBV27	TRBJ1-2	.	few	TGTGCCAGCAGTTTATCTGCCCGGTACAACTATGGCTACACCTTC	CASSLSARYNYGYTF
TRBV6-1	TRBJ1-5	.	.	TGTGCCAGCAGTGAAGGAAGCAATCAGCCCCAGCATTTT	CASSEGSNQPQHF
TRBV6-5	TRBJ1-2	.	.	TGTGCCAGCGGAACAGGCTATGGCTACACCTTC	CASGTGYGYTF
TRBV7-9	TRBJ1-2	.	few	TGTGCCAGCAGCCCCGGACAGTACTATGGCTACACCTTC	CASSPGQYYGYTF
TRBV29-1	TRBJ2-1	TRBD2	.	TGCAGCGTTGAGGGGTGGAGAGGGGCGGGAGGCCCTATTGGGCAGTTCTTC	CSVEGWRGAGGPIGQFF